These 16 T cell receptor beta chains were sequenced from one sample in a study of cytomegalovirus exposure and HLA in healthy donors. Researchers ran the PCR with 60 Vbeta and 13 Jbeta primers. The assay was immunoSEQ multiplex PCR, and TCRdb's table has in-frame clones only and misses some. The listing contains 50,000 to 60,000 clones. The sequenced material came from PBMCs. The receptors derive from a woman in her forties or fifties in good health and CMV-seropositive.

The gene calls are TRBV5-6 and TRBJ2-5; tentatively, D is TRBD1 (6 bases). The CDR3 has 15 amino acids. The germline V gene encodes CDR1 SGHDT and CDR2 YYEEEE. V lost 1 base and J 7 bases, leaving 17 bases between the germline ends. This CDR3 is CASSLLTGLKGTQYF. The DNA for the CDR3 is TGTGCCAGCAGCTTGTTAACAGGGCTTAAGGGGACCCAGTACTTC.

The chain links TRBV28 to TRBJ1-5, with TRBD1 matching 9 bases. The germline V gene encodes CDR1 MDHEN and CDR2 SYDVKM. The CDR3 covers 14 residues. Losses at the gene ends were 6 bases for V and 6 bases for J; bases not matched to a gene: 6. CDR3: CASRKTGGGQPQHF. In DNA form, the CDR3 reads TGTGCCAGCAGGAAAACAGGGGGCGGTCAGCCCCAGCATTTT. The whole variable domain, remainder taken from reference TRBV28 and TRBJ1-5, is DVKVTQSSRYLVKRTGEKVFLECVQDMDHENMFWYRQDPGLGLRLIYFSYDVKMKEKGDIPEGYSVSREKKERFSLILESASTNQTSMYLCASRKTGGGQPQHFGDGTRLSIL.

CDR3: CASTPRRTSTDTQYF. The CDR3 DNA follows: TGTGCCAGCACCCCTCGGAGGACGAGCACAGATACGCAGTATTTT. The chain uses TRBV28 and TRBJ2-3; D is perhaps TRBD2 (5 bases). This CDR3 is 15 amino acids long. V lost 7 bases to trimming and J lost 0 bases, with 14 bases between them. Germline V gene data show CDR1 as MDHEN and CDR2 as SYDVKM.

The rearrangement joins TRBV27 to TRBJ2-7; D unresolved. Trimming stripped 5 bases from V and 3 bases from J, with 11 bases between. Per the germline V gene, CDR1 is MNHEY and CDR2 is SMNVEV (reference sequence). This CDR3 has 13 residues. The CDR3 here is CASSPDTYYEQYF. CDR3 coding DNA: TGTGCCAGCAGTCCTGACACCTACTACGAGCAGTACTTC.

The V gene is TRBV9, the J gene TRBJ2-1; 7 bases fit TRBD2. The CDR3 contains 16 residues. Per germline, CDR1 SGDLS and CDR2 YYNGEE. V was pared by 4 bases and J by 9 bases, with 16 bases of the junction left unmatched. CDR3 residues: CASSPREGGSNGEQFF. CDR3 in DNA: TGTGCCAGCAGCCCCCGCGAAGGCGGGAGTAACGGTGAGCAGTTCTTC.

A remark on this clone: At one boundary the junction diverges from the germline segment, which might be a read error. DNA of the CDR3: TGTGCCACCAGCAGAGATCTTAGGACGGGGAATCTCTTT. Translating it yields CATSRDLRTGNLF. The gene calls are TRBV15 and TRBJ1-6; no definite D call. This CDR3 spans 13 amino acids. Germline CDR1 and CDR2: LNHNV and YYDKDF (reference sequence). Based on the CDR3 plus reference TRBV15 and TRBJ1-6, the full variable domain is DAMVIQNPRYQVTQFGKPVTLSCSQTLNHNVMYWYQQKSSQAPKLLFHYYDKDFNNEADTPDNFQSRRPNTSFCFLDIRSPGLGDTAMYLCATSRDLRTGNLFGNGTRLTVT.

The chain links TRBV11-3 to TRBJ1-1; D unclear. Germline-derived CDR1 and CDR2 are SGHNT and YENEEA. Trimming shortened V by 5 bases and J by 1 base, and 8 bases separated the two germline ends. The CDR3 has 13 residues. The CDR3 protein is CASSHTRNTEAFF. DNA for the CDR3: TGTGCCAGCAGCCATACAAGGAACACTGAAGCTTTCTTT.

The chain recombines TRBV7-2 with TRBJ1-2; 10 nucleotides line up with TRBD1. V was clipped by 5 bases and J by 10 bases; unmatched bases: 10. The CDR3 sequence is 14 residues long. The V gene's germline CDR1 is SGHTA and CDR2 FQGNSA. The CDR3 nucleotides read TGTGCCAGCAGCACCGGGACAGGGGCGTCTGTCTACACCTTC. Its translation is CASSTGTGASVYTF.

CDR3 nucleotides: TGTGCCAGCACCCCTCAGGGTTATACTGAAGCTTTCTTT. Its protein product is CASTPQGYTEAFF. The chain has TRBV6-1 and TRBJ1-1, with D possibly being TRBD1 (5 bases). This CDR3 is 13 amino acids long. Trimming pared 7 bases from V and 5 bases from J, leaving 14 bases between. Germline V gene sequence: CDR1 MNHNS, CDR2 SASEGT.

V gene TRBV4-1 combines with J gene TRBJ1-2; the match to TRBD1 covers 10 bases. V shed 1 base, J shed 8 bases, and the junction held 1 base outside the gene matches. This CDR3 comprises 13 residues. Germline assignment: CDR1 MGHRA and CDR2 YSYEKL. CDR3 nucleotide sequence: TGCGCCAGCAGCCAAGGGACAGGGGGAGGCTACACCTTC. It translates to CASSQGTGGGYTF.

The rearrangement uses TRBV14 and TRBJ2-7; D may be TRBD1 (5 bases). Germline V gene lookup returns CDR1 SGHDN and CDR2 FVKESK. CDR3 size: 14 residues. Between the trimmed V and J ends, which lost 5 bases and 6 bases, there was a span of 17 bases. As DNA, the CDR3 is TGTGCCAGCAGCGAAACCACAGCAGGGTCCGAGCAGTACTTC. Translating it yields CASSETTAGSEQYF.

The CDR3 region is CASSVGTYSGGYTF. The CDR3, as DNA: TGTGCCAGTAGTGTCGGGACATACTCTGGAGGCTACACCTTC. The chain links TRBV19 to TRBJ1-2; tentative D call: TRBD1 (6 bases). Germline values: CDR1 LNHDA, CDR2 SQIVND (reference sequence). CDR3 size: 14 residues. V lost 5 bases to trimming and J lost 8 bases, with 18 bases between them.

J is TRBJ1-1 and V is TRBV19, with D perhaps matching TRBD1 (5 bases). The germline V gene has CDR1 LNHDA and CDR2 SQIVND (reference sequence). The CDR3 has 13 amino acids. V lost 2 bases to trimming and J lost 5 bases, with 9 bases between them. The CDR3 nucleotides are TGTGCCAGTAGTATAATGGGGCGGACTGAAGCTTTCTTT. It codes for CASSIMGRTEAFF.

The CDR3 is CASSHVRDRYNEKLFF. CDR3 coding DNA: TGTGCCAGCAGCCACGTCCGGGACAGGTATAATGAAAAACTGTTTTTT. The gene calls are TRBV11-2 and TRBJ1-4; 8 positions match TRBD1. The ends lost 5 bases at V and 4 bases at J; junction bases unmatched: 9. This CDR3 has 16 amino acids. Germline CDR1 SGHAT, CDR2 FQNNGV.

A remark on this clone: Other DNA variants within this sample encode the same CDR3. The chain employs TRBV4-1 and TRBJ1-5; D is ambiguous. This CDR3 has 14 residues. Germline assignment: CDR1 MGHRA and CDR2 YSYEKL. V lost 0 bases and J lost 4, with 7 bases in between. CDR3 nucleotide sequence: TGCGCCAGCAGCCAAGAACGAGTAAATCAGCCCCAGCATTTT. It translates to CASSQERVNQPQHF.

V is TRBV7-6 and J is TRBJ1-1, with D tentatively TRBD1 (5 bases). The CDR3 totals 15 residues. With 1 base removed from V and 5 bases from J, the gap between germline ends came to 14 bases. Looked up from germline, CDR1 is SGHVS and CDR2 is FNYEAQ. CDR3 loop: CASSLEAGGITEAFF. CDR3 bases: TGTGCCAGCAGCTTAGAAGCGGGGGGAATTACTGAAGCTTTCTTT.